This entry features one T cell receptor beta chain sequence. The V end was cut by 4 bases, the J end by 6 bases, with 21 bases between. This CDR3 is built from 16 residues. Per the germline V gene, CDR1 is KGHDR and CDR2 is SFDVKD. This record belongs to a study of blood T cell repertoires in COVID-19. The method was immunoSEQ multiplex PCR; TCRdb's version includes in-frame clones alone and lacks a portion of them. The sample includes under 550,000 clones, 70% to 90% seen only once; the top ten take about 0.91%. It was during active infection that Seattle patients were enrolled and then longitudinally followed.

V is TRBV24-1 and J is TRBJ2-7; D is possibly TRBD2 (5 bases). The clonotype originates from a man aged 18 to 35 with COVID-19, enrolled during active disease. Sequencing was performed on peripheral blood. The CDR3 coding sequence is TGTGCCACCAGTGACCGGACTGTGGACGGTCGTCGCGAGCAGTACTTC. Encoded protein: CATSDRTVDGRREQYF.